Below, one TCR beta chain is given with its context. The antigen remains undetermined. The data were obtained in a study of cytomegalovirus exposure and HLA in healthy donors. CDR1 and CDR2 from the germline V gene are MNHEY and SMNVEV (reference sequence). This CDR3 contains 15 residues. J was trimmed by 4 bases and V by 3 bases; bases with no gene match: 7. Study-level findings and limits: TCR sequences were mostly rare, though some public TCRs occurred in many donors. V segments that were indistinguishable, TRBV6-2 and TRBV6-3 among them, were omitted from analysis. A later analysis linked a missense variant in DCLRE1C to the trimming of TCR beta V and J genes. The study recorded 160 or so TCR beta chains that were cytomegalovirus-associated.

Vbeta (60) and Jbeta (13) primers were used in the PCR. Measured with immunoSEQ multiplex PCR; TCRdb has only the in-frame clones, and not every one. The table includes roughly 130,000 clones, 70% to 80% detected once. Sequenced input: PBMCs. This receptor was obtained from a woman aged 50 to 60 in good health and CMV-seropositive. The genes are TRBV27 and TRBJ2-7; 9 nucleotides match TRBD2. The CDR3 protein is CASSFSFSGGYEQYF. Here the CDR3 DNA reads TGTGCCAGCAGTTTCTCATTTAGCGGGGGTTACGAGCAGTACTTC.